A selection of T cell receptor beta chains follows, all from one sample in a study of T cells after yellow fever vaccination. One entry per CDR3 protein results from TCRdb running MiXCR on the 5' RACE reads. The sample includes 450,000 to 600,000 distinct CDR3 sequences, less than 20% seen only once; the top ten take roughly a sixth. The sequencing used PBMCs, collected less than 6 days after the first yellow fever vaccination. Receptor source: a young man who received the YFV17D yellow fever vaccine. The CDR3 runs from the conserved cysteine through the conserved F or W.

CDR3 protein	V gene	J gene
CASSGQRSSYEQYF	TRBV11-2	TRBJ2-7
CASSQEGGSSYEQYF	TRBV4-1	TRBJ2-7
CASSRALASNEQFF	TRBV6-1	TRBJ2-1
CSARGDRADTQYF	TRBV20-1	TRBJ2-3
CASSADRGTAGGYTF	TRBV5-1	TRBJ1-2
CASSVGSGGETQYF	TRBV9	TRBJ2-5
CASSLGGRRGDTQYF	TRBV9	TRBJ2-3
CASSLVTGGEQYF	TRBV5-6	TRBJ2-7
CASSLATTNEKLFF	TRBV5-1	TRBJ1-4
CASSPLSGNTEAFF	TRBV18	TRBJ1-1
CASTRTGQGYTF	TRBV12-3/TRBV12-4	TRBJ1-2
CASSWGRYNEQFF	TRBV6-2/TRBV6-3	TRBJ2-1
CAWTIAGASDNEQFF	TRBV30	TRBJ2-1
CASSGMHSSGANVLTF	TRBV5-6	TRBJ2-6
CSVADSGGGYTF	TRBV29-1	TRBJ1-2
CASSFGQAEAFF	TRBV7-9	TRBJ1-1
CATTNPAGRGQETQYF	TRBV28	TRBJ2-5
CASRGTVDNEQFF	TRBV6-1	TRBJ2-1
CATSDSGGFGYTF	TRBV24-1	TRBJ1-2
CSVNVGANTEAFF	TRBV20-1	TRBJ1-1
CSARTPLWRRRETQYF	TRBV20-1	TRBJ2-5
CSANDRVGNQPQHF	TRBV20-1	TRBJ1-5
CASLSGGADTQYF	TRBV6-6	TRBJ2-3
CSAYNNEQFF	TRBV20-1	TRBJ2-1
CASSLLASGGPSGGYEQFF	TRBV11-1	TRBJ2-1
CASSRGPEEETQYF	TRBV5-4	TRBJ2-5
CASRTDFSGNTIYF	TRBV6-2/TRBV6-3	TRBJ1-3
CASSQDYGQPQHF	TRBV4-3	TRBJ1-5
CASSPDREWNTEAFF	TRBV6-1	TRBJ1-1
CASSQADGFGGDTDTQYF	TRBV4-1	TRBJ2-3
CASRSRGGAPGYTF	TRBV7-2	TRBJ1-2
CASSLSGQGWQPQHF	TRBV5-1	TRBJ1-5
CATRGNSPLHF	TRBV24-1	TRBJ1-6
CASSPGSTAVDETQYF	TRBV18	TRBJ2-5
CSARGAGEYEQYF	TRBV20-1	TRBJ2-7
CASCRATATNEKLFF	TRBV4-1	TRBJ1-4
CASSLSHRDTQYF	TRBV7-3	TRBJ2-3
CASTLRGPEETQYF	TRBV13	TRBJ2-5
CATSRDRRLGSYNEQFF	TRBV15	TRBJ2-1
CAFGQVHGEQFF	TRBV7-8	TRBJ2-1
CASSYSWTGGLGEQFF	TRBV6-5	TRBJ2-1
CASRRAGGQETQYF	TRBV5-4	TRBJ2-5
CAIRSTDNEQFF	TRBV10-3	TRBJ2-1
CASSQDALAKNIQYF	TRBV4-3	TRBJ2-4
CASSDKGLAETDTQYF	TRBV5-6	TRBJ2-3
CASSLRRLGGPRGQFF	TRBV28	TRBJ2-1
CASSSGELGELFF	TRBV5-1	TRBJ2-2
CASSYPGTGDSNQPQHF	TRBV6-2/TRBV6-3	TRBJ1-5
CSPSGGAVFYNEQFF	TRBV20-1	TRBJ2-1
CASSFSRAYGYTF	TRBV5-4	TRBJ1-2
CASSQDGGAMNTEAFF	TRBV4-3	TRBJ1-1
CASSEQRGSTEAFF	TRBV5-1	TRBJ1-1
CSTRQFGEDQPQHF	TRBV19	TRBJ1-5
CASSLQVKTGELFF	TRBV12-3/TRBV12-4	TRBJ2-2